The subject of this entry is one TCR beta chain. In this sample, this clonotype turned up many times. Its target antigen remains unknown. Base-call qualities are not available, and no considerably larger clone is one nucleotide away. There are 15 amino acids in the CDR3, from cysteine to phenylalanine inclusive. Only CDR3 DNA is held: 45 bases, read in frame from base 1. Looking up the germline V gene (reference sequence) yields CDR1 SEHNR and CDR2 FQNEAQ. At the junction V is shortened by 6 bases and J by 5 bases, with 19 bases in between. The data derive from a study of T-cell memory formation after mild COVID-19 (dated by TCRdb to the early 2020s). Notes on the research overall: TCR sequence clusters from the two donors were largely donor specific. Longitudinal TCRalpha and TCRbeta repertoire sequencing tracked T-cell clones expanding and contracting after mild COVID-19 in a couple of donors. Two young, previously healthy adult volunteers made up the cohort, one male and one female. What the research found in general, with its limitations: Some responding clones were detected in pre-infection memory, suggesting pre-existing cross-reactive memory T cells joined the SARS-CoV-2 response. SARS-CoV-2 specificity was not confirmed for the second-wave clones peaking on day 37. Contracting CD4+ clones appeared mostly in the CM and EM memory subsets, whereas CD8+ clones were enriched in EMRA. The study covered only a couple of mild cases, and larger cohorts including severe cases with pre-infection samples were considered necessary. Clones that contracted from day 15 to 85 showed balanced CD4/CD8 phenotypes, whereas a second wave of clones that expanded from day 15 to 37 leaned towards CD4+.

Ficoll-Paque density gradient centrifugation was the method used to isolate PBMCs. Sequencing was performed on an Illumina NovaSeq 6000. cDNA libraries for TCRalpha and TCRbeta were prepared by 5'RACE using constant-segment primers, with sample barcodes and unique molecular identifiers added. RNA was extracted from every sample with Trizol reagent. Library amplification was performed in two PCR steps, and a second sample barcode and Illumina TruSeq adapters were introduced in the second step. Sequencing of libraries was performed on an Illumina NovaSeq with 2 x 150 bp paired-end reads. Turning to the authors' computational methods: The reads were demultiplexed and collapsed into UMI-guided consensus sequences using migec v1.2.7. Using mixcr v2.1.11, UMI consensuses were aligned to TRA and TRB V and J templates and then assembled into clonotypes. Clonotypes were classified as expanded or contracted when called significant by both edgeR and NoisET, with noise models trained on biological replicates. For edgeR calls, a false discovery rate-adjusted p below 0.01 and a log2 fold-change threshold of 1 were applied. As an exploratory analysis of dynamics, max-normalized trajectories of the 1000 most abundant clonotypes were examined by PCA with hierarchical clustering. Separately sequenced CD4+ and CD8+ repertoires were used to assign a CD4 or CD8 phenotype to each responding clone. Using fastp at Q25 and MiXCR, TCRdb reprocessed the public reads and kept productive beta chains. Each entry merges the rows of one CDR3 protein and shows their most common DNA and genes. The V and J calls and clone size are TCRdb's, not the authors'. The sample table shows about 290,000 distinct CDR3 sequences, and 15% to 20% are seen once. Jointly, the top ten make up roughly 22% of the sample.

This receptor was obtained from a man aged 18 to 29 who had mild COVID-19 (a few samples of this study predate the infection). The sample titles of this study are shuffled in the database, so cell type and time point are left out; the donor was told from shared clones. Here the chain combines TRBV7-9 and TRBJ1-1; matching of 6 bases hints at TRBD1 as the D gene. Sequencing input: PBMCs or a T cell subset sorted from them (not recorded which). The bases are TGTGCCAGCAGTTATCCCGGGGGGCCCTTAACTGAAGCTTTCTTT. This is translated as CASSYPGGPLTEAFF.